Listed below are T cell receptor beta chains from one sample, sequenced in a study of Ad26.COV2.S vaccination and SARS-CoV-2 variants. The repertoire was sequenced with immunoSEQ multiplex PCR; TCRdb's copy has only in-frame clones and lacks some. The table lists around 300,000 clones, approximately 86% of them singletons. Sequencing used peripheral blood, obtained in a trial of Ad26.COV2.S vaccine versus placebo. All receptors come from a person between 18 and 59 years old who received the Ad26.COV2.S COVID-19 vaccine or a placebo. CDR3s include the opening cysteine and the closing phenylalanine or tryptophan. A D gene is named only where the DNA matches it firmly. Some rows have no size entry. The others give once, few or many, or a class for an expanded clone.

j_gene,abundance,v_gene,d_gene,CDR3nt,CDR3aa
TRBJ2-7,NA,TRBV2,TRBD1,TGTGCCAGCAGAGCTACCCCGGGACAGGGGGACCCCAGGCGGGAGCAGTACTTC,CASRATPGQGDPRREQYF
TRBJ1-1,NA,TRBV19,NA,TGTGCCAGTAGACTCCCCCCGGGCCCTGAAGCTTTCTTT,CASRLPPGPEAFF
TRBJ1-2,NA,TRBV18,NA,TGTGCCAGCTCACCTGGGGCAGTTTCTAACTATGGCTACACCTTC,CASSPGAVSNYGYTF
TRBJ1-2,NA,TRBV6-1,TRBD1,TGTGCCAGCAGTGAGCGGACAGGGAGCTATGGCTACACCTTC,CASSERTGSYGYTF
TRBJ2-4,NA,TRBV19,NA,TGTGCCAGTAGTATATCAGGGGCCCTAGCCAAAAACATTCAGTACTTC,CASSISGALAKNIQYF
TRBJ2-2,NA,TRBV11-3,NA,TGTGCCAGCAGCTTAGTTTTTCAGCCCACCGGGGAGCTGTTTTTT,CASSLVFQPTGELFF
TRBJ1-2,NA,TRBV28,NA,TGTGCCAGCAGGGAGCTGAACTATGGCTACACCTTC,CASRELNYGYTF
TRBJ2-1,NA,TRBV7-2,NA,TGTGCCAGCAGCTCAGAATGGGGTGAGCAGTTCTTC,CASSSEWGEQFF
TRBJ1-1,NA,TRBV5-1,NA,TGCGCCAGCAGCTTGGTGACCGGGAACACTGAAGCTTTCTTT,CASSLVTGNTEAFF
TRBJ2-5,once,TRBV28,TRBD2,TGTGCCAGCAGTTTATTGGTCCCAGCGGGGTCTAGGGAGACCCAGTACTTC,CASSLLVPAGSRETQYF
TRBJ1-2,NA,TRBV5-1,NA,TGCGCCAGCAAACTAGGGACACCCGTGGGAAGTGGCTACACCTTC,CASKLGTPVGSGYTF
TRBJ1-6,NA,TRBV7-2,NA,TGTGCCAGCAGCTTAGGGGAACGCTCACCCCTCCACTTT,CASSLGERSPLHF
TRBJ2-3,NA,TRBV4-2,TRBD2,TGTGCCAGCAGCCAAGAAGGCGGGGGGGCCGTAGATACGCAGTATTTT,CASSQEGGGAVDTQYF
TRBJ2-1,NA,TRBV5-1,TRBD2,TGCGCCAGCAGCTTCGATCCGGGACTAGCGTATGAGCAGTTCTTC,CASSFDPGLAYEQFF
TRBJ1-4,NA,TRBV19,NA,TGTGCCAGTAGTATTTGGGGAACAACTAATGAAAAACTGTTTTTT,CASSIWGTTNEKLFF
TRBJ2-5,NA,TRBV25-1,NA,TGTGCCAGCAGTGTGAGGGGGGGCCAAGAGACCCAGTACTTC,CASSVRGGQETQYF
TRBJ2-1,once,TRBV18,TRBD2,TGTGCCAGCTCACCACCGACAGCGGGGGGTTCCTACAATGAGCAGTTCTTC,CASSPPTAGGSYNEQFF
TRBJ1-3,few,TRBV7-2,NA,TGTGCCAGCAGCCCGGGGGGACAAGTCTCTGGAAACACCATATATTTT,CASSPGGQVSGNTIYF